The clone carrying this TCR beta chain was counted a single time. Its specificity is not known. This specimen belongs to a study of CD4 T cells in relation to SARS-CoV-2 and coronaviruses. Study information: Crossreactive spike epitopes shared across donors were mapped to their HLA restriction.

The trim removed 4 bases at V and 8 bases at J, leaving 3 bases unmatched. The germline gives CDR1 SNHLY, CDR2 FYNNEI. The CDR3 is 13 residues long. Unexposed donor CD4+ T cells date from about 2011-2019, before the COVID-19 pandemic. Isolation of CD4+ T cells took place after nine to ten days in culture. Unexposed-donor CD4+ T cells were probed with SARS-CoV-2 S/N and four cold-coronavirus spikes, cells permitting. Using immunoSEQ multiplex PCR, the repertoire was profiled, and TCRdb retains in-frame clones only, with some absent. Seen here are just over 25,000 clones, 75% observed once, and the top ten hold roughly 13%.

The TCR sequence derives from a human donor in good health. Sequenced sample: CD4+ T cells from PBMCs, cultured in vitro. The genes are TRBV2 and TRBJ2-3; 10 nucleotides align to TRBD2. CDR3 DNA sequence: TGTGCCAGCAGTGGGGCTAGCGGGGGTACGCAGTATTTT. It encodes CASSGASGGTQYF.